These 18 T cell receptor beta chains originate from one sample sequenced in a study of spatial heterogeneity in lung cancer. The time point denotes: sample taken at primary tumor resection. TCRdb analysed the 5' RACE reads with MiXCR anew, one entry per CDR3 protein. Counted here are more than 20,000 distinct CDR3 sequences, 3.5% to 5.5% occurring once; the ten biggest clones make up 7.4%. The sample was PBMCs, taken at surgery. These receptors all stem from a male donor with early-stage non-small cell lung cancer.

Ten or more counts support this clonotype. The V and J genes are TRBV6-5 and TRBJ2-7, with D possibly TRBD2 on 7 matching bases. The V end was cut by 2 bases, the J end by 2 bases, with 13 bases between. The germline gives CDR1 MNHEY, CDR2 SVGAGI. This CDR3 has 15 amino acids. The CDR3 bases are TGTGCCAGCAGTTACCGGAGGGGGGGGACCTACGAGCAGTACTTC. Encoded protein: CASSYRRGGTYEQYF.

A word on this clonotype: A much larger clone lies one base from this, so it may be a read error. The chain couples TRBV6-5 to TRBJ2-6, with TRBD1 identical over 10 bases. Germline CDR1 MNHEY, CDR2 SVGAGI. The CDR3 loop spans 18 amino acids. With 2 bases clipped from V and 0 bases from J, the junction kept 4 bases outside the gene matches. CDR3 nucleotide sequence: TGTGCCAGCAGTTACCGGACAGGGGGGATCTCTGGGGCCAACGTCCTGACTTTC. The encoded protein is CASSYRTGGISGANVLTF.

The chain employs TRBV6-1 and TRBJ2-5, with D hard to call. Between the trimmed V and J ends, which lost 5 bases and 3 bases, there was a span of 10 bases. This CDR3 has 13 residues. Germline values: CDR1 MNHNS, CDR2 SASEGT. CDR3 loop: CASSYTLKETQYF. CDR3 in DNA: TGTGCCAGCAGTTACACTTTAAAAGAGACCCAGTACTTC.

This clonotype was detected ten times or more. The CDR3 spells CSATDRILPGGQPQHF. In DNA, the CDR3 is TGCAGTGCCACGGACAGGATCTTACCAGGGGGACAGCCCCAGCATTTT. J is TRBJ1-5 and V is TRBV20-1; 7 bases line up with TRBD1. Germline CDR1 reads DFQATT; CDR2 reads SNEGSKA (reference sequence). With 6 bases clipped from V and 7 bases from J, the junction kept 18 bases outside the gene matches. This CDR3 has 16 residues.

This clonotype was seen repeatedly, ten times or more. The rearrangement joins TRBV6-5 to TRBJ1-1, with 8 bases lining up with TRBD1. The junction had 6 bases not matched to a gene; V was cut back by 5 bases and J by 10 bases. The CDR3 totals 12 residues. Germline V CDR1 and CDR2: MNHEY, SVGAGI. Written as DNA, the CDR3 is TGTGCCAGCAGTGCGACCGGGACAGGAGCTTTCTTT. Protein product: CASSATGTGAFF.

This clonotype has at least ten counts. J is TRBJ1-4 and V is TRBV7-9; 7 positions agree with TRBD1. Germline CDR1 SEHNR, CDR2 FQNEAQ (reference sequence). The CDR3 is 15 residues long. V was clipped by 0 bases and J by 8 bases; unmatched bases: 6. CDR3 amino acids: CASSLARDRGEKLFF. The CDR3, as DNA: TGTGCCAGCAGCTTAGCCCGGGACAGAGGCGAAAAACTGTTTTTT.

This clonotype has a count of ten or more. The chain carries TRBV19 and TRBJ1-2; D gene ambiguous. CDR3 length equals 16 residues. Germline values: CDR1 LNHDA, CDR2 SQIVND (reference sequence). V dropped 3 bases and J dropped 5 bases, with 19 bases sitting between them. This CDR3 is CASSISSAGQGYGYTF. CDR3 sequence (DNA): TGTGCCAGTAGTATTTCGTCGGCAGGTCAAGGGTATGGCTACACCTTC.

This clonotype was recorded many times. The genes are TRBV19 and TRBJ2-1; TRBD1 aligns across 7 bases. The CDR3 sequence is 15 residues long. Trimming took 5 bases from V and 1 from J; bases not matched to a gene: 5. CDR1 and CDR2 (germline): LNHDA, SQIVND (reference sequence). The CDR3 spells CASSLPGGSYNEQFF. CDR3 bases: TGTGCCAGTAGTCTACCAGGGGGATCCTACAATGAGCAGTTCTTC.

This clonotype was counted at least ten times. The V and J genes are TRBV11-2 and TRBJ2-5, with D possibly being TRBD1 or TRBD2 (5 bases each). Germline V CDR1 and CDR2: SGHAT, FQNNGV. V was pared by 6 bases and J by 5 bases, with 16 bases between. This CDR3 comprises 14 residues. The CDR3 coding sequence is TGTGCCAGCAGACGTCAGGGAGATAAGGAGACCCAGTACTTC. This sequence encodes CASRRQGDKETQYF.

This clonotype was seen repeatedly, ten times or more. The V and J genes are TRBV11-2 and TRBJ2-5; D perhaps matches TRBD2 (6 bases). The CDR3 length is 15 residues. Germline lookup yields CDR1 SGHAT and CDR2 FQNNGV. V was cut by 7 bases and J by 2 bases, with 17 bases left in between. CDR3 DNA sequence: TGTGCCAGCACAACCCCGACTAGACAACAAGAGACCCAGTACTTC. This codes for CASTTPTRQQETQYF.

This clonotype was seen at least ten times. This rearrangement joins TRBV7-2 to TRBJ2-5, with a weak D call TRBD2 (6 bases). From germline, CDR1 is SGHTA and CDR2 FQGNSA. The CDR3 extends over 14 amino acids. Trimming took 5 bases from V and 1 from J, leaving 11 bases between them. DNA for the CDR3: TGTGCCAGCAGCCCTGGAGGGGCCCAAGAGACCCAGTACTTC. Protein sequence: CASSPGGAQETQYF.

This clonotype occurred many times. This rearrangement joins TRBV23-1 to TRBJ2-7; D unresolved. TRBV23-1 is an ORF; its function is uncertain. Trimming took off 0 bases at V and 6 bases at J, with 6 bases between the two ends. The CDR3 runs to 12 residues. CDR3 DNA: TGCGCCAGCAGTCAATCGCACCGCGAGCAGTACTTC. Amino acids: CASSQSHREQYF.

This clonotype was observed at least ten times. V gene TRBV20-1 combines with J gene TRBJ1-1, with D unresolved. CDR3 length equals 15 residues. Trimming cost V 3 bases and J 5 bases, with 19 bases left between them. The germline CDR1 and CDR2 sequences are DFQATT and SNEGSKA (reference sequence). The CDR3 here is CSASMRVGSRTEAFF. CDR3 sequence (DNA): TGCAGTGCTAGCATGAGAGTAGGGTCGAGAACTGAAGCTTTCTTT.

This clonotype was picked up many times. The chain uses TRBV6-5 and TRBJ1-4; 7 nucleotides align to TRBD1. Germline CDR1 and CDR2: MNHEY and SVGAGI. The CDR3 sequence is 15 residues long. Germline trimming cut 6 bases from V and 7 bases from J; bases unmatched to any gene: 11. CDR3 loop: CASSKQGSPREKLFF. DNA of the CDR3: TGTGCCAGCAGCAAACAGGGGTCCCCTCGTGAAAAACTGTTTTTT.

V gene TRBV20-1 combines with J gene TRBJ2-5; TRBD2 is a possible D gene (5 bases). CDR1 and CDR2 (germline): DFQATT, SNEGSKA (reference sequence). This CDR3 is built from 13 residues. V lost 2 bases, J lost 4 bases, and 11 bases lay in between. Here the CDR3 DNA reads TGCAGTGCTAGAAACCTCCGGGGAGAGACCCAGTACTTC. Translated: CSARNLRGETQYF.

The rearrangement uses TRBV6-5 and TRBJ2-3, with 12 positions matching TRBD2. The CDR3 is made up of 16 amino acids. Losses at the gene ends were 2 bases for V and 5 bases for J; bases not matched to a gene: 5. The germline V gene encodes CDR1 MNHEY and CDR2 SVGAGI. CDR3 loop: CASSYGLAGPGDTQYF. CDR3 in DNA: TGTGCCAGCAGTTACGGACTAGCGGGGCCAGGAGATACGCAGTATTTT.

This clonotype is medium-sized (0.01 to 0.1%) in the sample. The chain joins TRBV24-1 to TRBJ2-3; D uncertain. Trimming took off 4 bases at V and 1 base at J, with 8 bases between the two ends. Germline V gives CDR1 KGHDR, CDR2 SFDVKD. The CDR3 covers 14 residues. CDR3 residues: CATSEGRGTDTQYF. DNA for the CDR3: TGTGCCACCAGTGAAGGTCGGGGCACAGATACGCAGTATTTT.

Points on this clonotype: This clone may be a read error of a much larger clone one base away. This chain joins TRBV6-5 and TRBJ2-7, with 10 bases lining up with TRBD1. Unmatched junction bases numbered 8, after V lost 4 bases and J lost 2 bases. This CDR3 is 16 amino acids long. Germline CDR1 reads MNHEY; CDR2 reads SVGAGI. The chain's CDR3 is CASSFDPGTGAYEQYF. The CDR3 nucleotides are TGTGCCAGCAGTTTCGACCCGGGGACAGGGGCCTACGAGCAGTACTTC.